This T cell receptor (beta chain) originates from a study of T cell responses to AZD1222 COVID-19 vaccine. Looking at the study overall: Pooled together were second doses at about 4 or about 12 weeks. Points from the study as a whole: The repertoires were collected only after the peak T cell response. Among spike-specific TCRs, nearly half reportedly target unmutated variant regions. Among vaccine-associated CD4 TCRs, coverage spanned spike, with dominance at 160-218 and 743-854.

This clone came up once. Its specificity is not known. Data came from immunoSEQ multiplex PCR; TCRdb stores just in-frame clones and leaves some out. The sample consists of 120,000 to 150,000 clones, more than 75% of them appearing once. The material was peripheral blood, obtained on day 0 of AZD1222 vaccination. The receptor comes from an adult in good health.

Here the CDR3 reads CASSKQGVGHGYTF. CDR3 coding DNA: TGTGCCAGCAGCAAACAGGGGGTGGGACATGGCTACACCTTC. The chain combines TRBV7-9 with TRBJ1-2; 8 bases fit TRBD1. In germline, CDR1 is SEHNR, CDR2 FQNEAQ (reference sequence). The CDR3 covers 14 residues. The trim removed 5 bases at V and 6 bases at J, leaving 8 bases unmatched.